This entry concerns a single T cell receptor (beta chain). The data stem from a study of T-cell reconstitution after alpha-beta-depleted transplantation in children. Unique molecular identifiers featured in how the TCRbeta library was prepared. TCRdb recomputed calls from the PCR reads with MiXCR, one row per CDR3 protein. Of 500,000 or so distinct CDR3 sequences detected, 32% appear once; the ten largest clones hold approximately 2.3%. The V end lost 6 bases, the J end lost 0 bases, and 14 bases lay between the germline ends. The CDR3 consists of 15 residues. Germline V gene lookup returns CDR1 SQVTM and CDR2 ANQGSEA.

The V call is TRBV29-1, the J call TRBJ2-2; perhaps TRBD1 as D (5 bases). The source of this sequence is a human donor who donated a stem cell graft to a child with aplastic anemia. This specimen was PBMCs from the stem cell graft donor, taken from the stem cell graft. CDR3 amino acids: CSVPRWGANTGELFF. The CDR3 nucleotides are TGCAGCGTCCCTAGGTGGGGCGCGAACACCGGGGAGCTGTTTTTT.